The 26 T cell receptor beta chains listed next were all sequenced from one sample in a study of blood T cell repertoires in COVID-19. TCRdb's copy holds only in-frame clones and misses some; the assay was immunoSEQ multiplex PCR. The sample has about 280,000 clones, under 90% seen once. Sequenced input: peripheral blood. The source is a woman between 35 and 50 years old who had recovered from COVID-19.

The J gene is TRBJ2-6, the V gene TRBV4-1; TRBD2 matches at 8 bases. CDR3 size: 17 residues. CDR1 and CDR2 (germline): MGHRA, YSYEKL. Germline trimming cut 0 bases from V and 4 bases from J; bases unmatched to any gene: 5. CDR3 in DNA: TGCGCCAGCAGCCAAGATAGGCGGGGGGCCGGGGCCAACGTCCTGACTTTC. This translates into CASSQDRRGAGANVLTF.

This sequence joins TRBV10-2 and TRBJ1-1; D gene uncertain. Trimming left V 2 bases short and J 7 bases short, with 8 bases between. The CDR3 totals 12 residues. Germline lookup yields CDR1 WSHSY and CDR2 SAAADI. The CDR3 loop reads CASSEARFEAFF. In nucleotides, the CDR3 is TGCGCCAGCAGTGAGGCCCGGTTTGAAGCTTTCTTT.

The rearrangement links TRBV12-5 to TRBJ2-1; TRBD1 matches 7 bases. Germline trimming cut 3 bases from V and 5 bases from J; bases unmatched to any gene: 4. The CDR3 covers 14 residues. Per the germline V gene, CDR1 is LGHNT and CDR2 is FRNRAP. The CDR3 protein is CASGLGTADNEQFF. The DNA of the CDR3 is TGTGCTAGTGGTTTAGGGACAGCAGACAATGAGCAGTTCTTC.

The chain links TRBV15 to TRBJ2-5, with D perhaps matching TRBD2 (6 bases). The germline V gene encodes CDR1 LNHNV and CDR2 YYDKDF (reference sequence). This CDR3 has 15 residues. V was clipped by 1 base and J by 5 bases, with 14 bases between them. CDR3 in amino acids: CATSRVLEGGETQYF. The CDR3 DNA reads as TGTGCCACCAGCAGAGTCTTGGAGGGTGGGGAGACCCAGTACTTC.

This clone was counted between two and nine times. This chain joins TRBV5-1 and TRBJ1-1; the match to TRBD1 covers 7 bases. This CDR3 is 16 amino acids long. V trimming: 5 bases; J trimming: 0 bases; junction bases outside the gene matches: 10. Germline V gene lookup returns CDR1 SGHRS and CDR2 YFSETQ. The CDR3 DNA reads TGCGCCAGCAGAGGGACAGCTTCGGTGGTGAACACTGAAGCTTTCTTT. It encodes CASRGTASVVNTEAFF.

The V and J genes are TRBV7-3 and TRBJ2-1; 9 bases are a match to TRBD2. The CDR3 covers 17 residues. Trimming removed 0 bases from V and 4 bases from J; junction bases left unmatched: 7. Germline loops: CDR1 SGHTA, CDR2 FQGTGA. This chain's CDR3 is CASSLTSTSGPYNEQFF. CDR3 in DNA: TGTGCCAGCAGCTTAACCTCGACTAGCGGCCCGTACAATGAGCAGTTCTTC.

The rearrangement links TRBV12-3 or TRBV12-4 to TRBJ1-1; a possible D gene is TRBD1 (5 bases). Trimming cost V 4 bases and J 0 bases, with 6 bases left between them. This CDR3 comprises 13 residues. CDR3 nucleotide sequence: TGTGCCAGCAGTTACAGGTTGAACACTGAAGCTTTCTTT. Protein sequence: CASSYRLNTEAFF.

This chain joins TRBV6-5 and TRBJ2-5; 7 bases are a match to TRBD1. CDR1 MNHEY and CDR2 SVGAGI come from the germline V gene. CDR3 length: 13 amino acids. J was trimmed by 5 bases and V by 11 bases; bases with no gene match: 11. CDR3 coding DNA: TGTGCCGGCCAAGACAGGGTGGGGGAGACCCAGTACTTC. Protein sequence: CAGQDRVGETQYF.

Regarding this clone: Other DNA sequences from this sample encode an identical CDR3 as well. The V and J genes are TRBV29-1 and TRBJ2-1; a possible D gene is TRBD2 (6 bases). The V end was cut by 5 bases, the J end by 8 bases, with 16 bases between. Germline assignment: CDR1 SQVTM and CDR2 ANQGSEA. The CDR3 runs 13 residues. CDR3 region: CSVRGAGGYEQFF. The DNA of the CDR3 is TGCAGCGTTCGCGGGGCAGGCGGGTATGAGCAGTTCTTC.

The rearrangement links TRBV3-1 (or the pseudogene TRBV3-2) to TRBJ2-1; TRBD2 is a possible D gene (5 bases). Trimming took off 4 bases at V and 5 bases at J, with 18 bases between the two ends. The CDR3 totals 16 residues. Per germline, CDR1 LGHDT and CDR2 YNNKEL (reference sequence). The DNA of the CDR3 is TGTGCCAGCAGCCGTTCCGAGCTAGCAGCTCACAATGAGCAGTTCTTC. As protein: CASSRSELAAHNEQFF.

CDR3 loop: CASSQDTGNTYGYTF. As DNA, the CDR3 is TGTGCCAGCAGCCAAGATACAGGGAATACCTATGGCTACACCTTC. The V call is TRBV14, the J call TRBJ1-2; D is possibly TRBD1 (6 bases). CDR3 length: 15 amino acids. V lost 0 bases and J lost 4, with 12 bases in between. Germline CDR1 is SGHDN and CDR2 is FVKESK.

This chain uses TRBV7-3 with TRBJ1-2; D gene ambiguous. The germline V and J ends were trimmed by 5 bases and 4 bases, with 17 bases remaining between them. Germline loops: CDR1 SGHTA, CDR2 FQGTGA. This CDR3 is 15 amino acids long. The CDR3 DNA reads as TGTGCCAGCAGCCCCAGTCCCCCGACAATCTATGGCTACACCTTC. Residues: CASSPSPPTIYGYTF.

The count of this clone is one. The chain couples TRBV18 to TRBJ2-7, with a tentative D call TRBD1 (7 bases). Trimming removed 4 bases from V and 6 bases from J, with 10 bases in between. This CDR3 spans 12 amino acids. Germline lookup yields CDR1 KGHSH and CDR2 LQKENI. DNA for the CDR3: TGTGCCAGCTCACTTCAGGGGGGCGAGCAGTACTTC. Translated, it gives CASSLQGGEQYF. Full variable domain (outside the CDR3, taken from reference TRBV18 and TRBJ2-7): NAGVMQNPRHLVRRRGQEARLRCSPMKGHSHVYWYRQLPEEGLKFMVYLQKENIIDESGMPKERFSAEFPKEGPSILRIQQVVRGDSAAYFCASSLQGGEQYFGPGTRLTVT.

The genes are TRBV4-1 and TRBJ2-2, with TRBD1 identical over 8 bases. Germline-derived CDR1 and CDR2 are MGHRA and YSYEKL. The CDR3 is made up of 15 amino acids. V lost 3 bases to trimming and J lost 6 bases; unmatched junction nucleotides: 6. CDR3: CASSQAGQGSGELFF. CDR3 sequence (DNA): TGCGCCAGCAGCCAGGCTGGACAGGGATCCGGGGAGCTGTTTTTT.

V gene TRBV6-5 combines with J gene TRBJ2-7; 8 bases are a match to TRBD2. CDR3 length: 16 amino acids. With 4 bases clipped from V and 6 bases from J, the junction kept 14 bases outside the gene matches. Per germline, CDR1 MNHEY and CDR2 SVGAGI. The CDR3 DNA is TGTGCCAGCAGTTCCACCAACCGGGGGGGGGTCGGCGAGCAGTACTTC. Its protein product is CASSSTNRGGVGEQYF.

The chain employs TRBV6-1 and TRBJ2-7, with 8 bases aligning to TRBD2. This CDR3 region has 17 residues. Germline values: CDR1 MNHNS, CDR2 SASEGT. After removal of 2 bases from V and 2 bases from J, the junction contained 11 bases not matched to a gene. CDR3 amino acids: CASSERPSGPTPYEQYF. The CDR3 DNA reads TGTGCCAGCAGTGAAAGGCCTAGCGGGCCGACACCCTACGAGCAGTACTTC.

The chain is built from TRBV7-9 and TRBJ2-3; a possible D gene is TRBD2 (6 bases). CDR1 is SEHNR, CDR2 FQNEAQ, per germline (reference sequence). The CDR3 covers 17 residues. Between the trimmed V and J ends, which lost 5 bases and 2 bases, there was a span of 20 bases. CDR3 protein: CASSDNPGLTFTDTQYF. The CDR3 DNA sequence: TGTGCCAGCAGCGACAACCCGGGACTCACTTTCACAGATACGCAGTATTTT.

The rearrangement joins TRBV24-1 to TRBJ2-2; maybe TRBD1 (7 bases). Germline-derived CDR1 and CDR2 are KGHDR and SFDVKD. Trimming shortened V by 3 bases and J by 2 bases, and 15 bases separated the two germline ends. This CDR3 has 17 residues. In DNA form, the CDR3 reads TGTGCCACCAGTGATACCCGCGGGACAGATAACACCGGGGAGCTGTTTTTT. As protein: CATSDTRGTDNTGELFF.

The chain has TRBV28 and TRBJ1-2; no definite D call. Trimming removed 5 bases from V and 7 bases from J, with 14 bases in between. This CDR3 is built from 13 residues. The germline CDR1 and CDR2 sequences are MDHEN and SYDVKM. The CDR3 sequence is CASSTNTPFGYTF. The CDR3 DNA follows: TGTGCCAGCAGTACCAACACCCCCTTTGGCTACACCTTC.

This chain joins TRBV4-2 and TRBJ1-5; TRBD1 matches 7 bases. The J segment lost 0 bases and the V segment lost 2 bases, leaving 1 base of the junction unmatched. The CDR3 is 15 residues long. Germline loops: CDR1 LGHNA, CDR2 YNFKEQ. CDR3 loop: CASSQTGDSNQPQHF. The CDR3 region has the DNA TGTGCCAGCAGCCAAACAGGGGATAGCAATCAGCCCCAGCATTTT.

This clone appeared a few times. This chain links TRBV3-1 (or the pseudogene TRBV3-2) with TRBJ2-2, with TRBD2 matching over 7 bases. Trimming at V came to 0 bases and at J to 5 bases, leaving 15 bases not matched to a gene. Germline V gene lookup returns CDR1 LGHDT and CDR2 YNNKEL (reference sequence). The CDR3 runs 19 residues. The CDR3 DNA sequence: TGTGCCAGCAGCCAAGAAGGTAGTCTAGCGGACCCTAGTACCGGGGAGCTGTTTTTT. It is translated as CASSQEGSLADPSTGELFF.

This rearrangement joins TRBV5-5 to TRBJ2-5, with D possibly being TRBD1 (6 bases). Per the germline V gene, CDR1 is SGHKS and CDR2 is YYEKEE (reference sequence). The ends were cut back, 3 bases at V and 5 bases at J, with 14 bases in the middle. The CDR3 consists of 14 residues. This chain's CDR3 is CASSSGTFGETQYF. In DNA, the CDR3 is TGTGCCAGCAGCTCCGGGACATTCGGGGAGACCCAGTACTTC. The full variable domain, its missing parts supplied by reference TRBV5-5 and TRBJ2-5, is DAGVTQSPTHLIKTRGQQVTLRCSPISGHKSVSWYQQVLGQGPQFIFQYYEKEERGRGNFPDRFSARQFPNYSSELNVNALLLGDSALYLCASSSGTFGETQYFGPGTRLLVL.

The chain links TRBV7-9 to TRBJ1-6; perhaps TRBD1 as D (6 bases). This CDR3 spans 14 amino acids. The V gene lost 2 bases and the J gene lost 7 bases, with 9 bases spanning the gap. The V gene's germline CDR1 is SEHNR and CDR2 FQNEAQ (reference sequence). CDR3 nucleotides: TGTGCCAGCAGCTTAACAACAGGGAATTCACCCCTCCACTTT. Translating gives CASSLTTGNSPLHF.

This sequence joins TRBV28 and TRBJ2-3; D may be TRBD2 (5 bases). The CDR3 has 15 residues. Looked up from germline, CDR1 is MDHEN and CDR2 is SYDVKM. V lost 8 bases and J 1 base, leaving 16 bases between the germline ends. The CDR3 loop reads CASAAPAEGTDTQYF. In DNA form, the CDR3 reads TGTGCCAGCGCTGCCCCAGCGGAAGGCACAGATACGCAGTATTTT.

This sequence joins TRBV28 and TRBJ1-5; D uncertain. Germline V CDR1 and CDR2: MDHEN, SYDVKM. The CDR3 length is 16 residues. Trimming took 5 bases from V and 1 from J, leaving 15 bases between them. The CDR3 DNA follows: TGTGCCAGCAGTACCACTGCGGGGTGGAGCAATCAGCCCCAGCATTTT. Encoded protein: CASSTTAGWSNQPQHF.

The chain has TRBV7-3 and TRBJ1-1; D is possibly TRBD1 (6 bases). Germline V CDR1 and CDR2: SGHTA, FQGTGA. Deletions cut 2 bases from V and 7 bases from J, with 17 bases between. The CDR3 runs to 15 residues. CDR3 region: CASSLGVAGVDEAFF. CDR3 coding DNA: TGTGCCAGCAGCTTAGGGGTGGCAGGGGTGGATGAAGCTTTCTTT.